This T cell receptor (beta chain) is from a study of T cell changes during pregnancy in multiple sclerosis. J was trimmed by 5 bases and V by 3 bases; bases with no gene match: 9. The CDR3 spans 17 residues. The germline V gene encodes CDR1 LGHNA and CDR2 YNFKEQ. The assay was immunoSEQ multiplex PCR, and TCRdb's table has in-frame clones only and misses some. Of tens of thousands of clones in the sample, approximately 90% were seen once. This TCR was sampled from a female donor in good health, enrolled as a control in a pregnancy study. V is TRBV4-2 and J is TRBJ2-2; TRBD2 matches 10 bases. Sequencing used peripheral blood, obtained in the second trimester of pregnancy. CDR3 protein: CASSQALAGERTGELFF. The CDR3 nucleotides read TGTGCCAGCAGCCAGGCTCTAGCGGGAGAGCGGACCGGGGAGCTGTTTTTT.